The clone carrying this T cell receptor (beta chain) occurred a few times. Time point noted: newly diagnosed GD, antithyroid drugs for less than 3 months. Isolated PBMC RNA provided the starting material for the TCR library. The sample originates from a study of regulatory T cells in long-lasting Graves disease. Study-level information: For a period under 3 months, newly diagnosed Graves' patients had taken antithyroid drugs.

The authors built TCR beta libraries using iRepertoire HTBI primers and Arm-PCR of CDR3 regions. TCRdb reprocessed the multiplex PCR reads via MiXCR and lists one record per CDR3 protein. The data contain 400,000 to 550,000 distinct CDR3 sequences, around 14% of them singletons. A further study also used this sample, focusing on T cells in Graves' hyperthyroidism and ophthalmopathy.

This TCR was recovered from a woman aged 30 to 39 with Graves disease. The specimen comprised peripheral blood mononuclear cells (PBMCs), sampled at new diagnosis, from a patient treated with antithyroid drugs.

Here the CDR3 reads CASSFDSHVPNYGYTF. CDR3 nucleotide sequence: TGCGCCAGCAGCTTCGACAGTCATGTACCTAACTATGGCTACACCTTC. V and J are TRBV5-1 and TRBJ1-2; tentative D call: TRBD1 (5 bases). The V end was cut by 2 bases, the J end by 0 bases, with 14 bases between. The germline V gene encodes CDR1 SGHRS and CDR2 YFSETQ. This CDR3 spans 16 amino acids.